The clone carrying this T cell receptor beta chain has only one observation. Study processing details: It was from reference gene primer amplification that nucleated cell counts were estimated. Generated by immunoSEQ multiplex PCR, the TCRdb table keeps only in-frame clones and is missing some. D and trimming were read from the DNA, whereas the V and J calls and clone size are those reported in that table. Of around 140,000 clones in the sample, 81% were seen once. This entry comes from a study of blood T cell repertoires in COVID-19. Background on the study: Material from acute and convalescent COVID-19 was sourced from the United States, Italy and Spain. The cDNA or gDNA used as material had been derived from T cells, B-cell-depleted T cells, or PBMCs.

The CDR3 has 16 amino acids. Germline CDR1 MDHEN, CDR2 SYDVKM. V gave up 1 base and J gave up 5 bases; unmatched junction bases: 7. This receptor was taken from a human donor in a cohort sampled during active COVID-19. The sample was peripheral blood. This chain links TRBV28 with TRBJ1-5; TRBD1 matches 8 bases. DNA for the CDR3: TGTGCCAGCAGTTTATCCGGACAGGGAAGACATCAGCCCCAGCATTTT. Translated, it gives CASSLSGQGRHQPQHF.